The source of this T cell receptor beta chain is a study of blood T cells in healthy people across ages. The CDR3 sequence is 16 residues long. Germline CDR1 ENHRY, CDR2 SYGVKD. V lost 0 bases and J lost 2, with 11 bases in between. The authors ran a second PCR of roughly 6 to 12 cycles using a sample-barcoded 5' primer and a J-beta primer mix. At least 3 million CDR3-containing paired-end reads were obtained per sample. TCRdb reprocessed the 5' RACE reads with MiXCR, giving one entry per CDR3 protein. The profile shows approximately 1,700,000 distinct CDR3 sequences, 39% of them singletons. The clonotype originates from a human donor in good health. The sequencing sample was made of blood. This sequence joins TRBV10-3 and TRBJ1-3, with D unresolved. The CDR3 is CAISESSEGTGNTIYF. In DNA, the CDR3 is TGTGCCATCAGTGAGTCGTCAGAGGGAACTGGAAACACCATATATTTT.